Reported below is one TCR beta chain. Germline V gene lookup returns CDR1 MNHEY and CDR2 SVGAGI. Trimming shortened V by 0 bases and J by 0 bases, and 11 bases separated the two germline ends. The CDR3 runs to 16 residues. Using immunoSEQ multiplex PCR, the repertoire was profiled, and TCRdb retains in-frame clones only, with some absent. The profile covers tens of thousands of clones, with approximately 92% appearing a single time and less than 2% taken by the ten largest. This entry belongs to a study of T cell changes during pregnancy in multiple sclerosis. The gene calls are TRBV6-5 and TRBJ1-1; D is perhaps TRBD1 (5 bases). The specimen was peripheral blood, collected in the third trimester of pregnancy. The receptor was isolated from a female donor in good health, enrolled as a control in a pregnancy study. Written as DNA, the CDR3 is TGTGCCAGCAGTTACTCGACCCGGACAATGAACACTGAAGCTTTCTTT. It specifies CASSYSTRTMNTEAFF.